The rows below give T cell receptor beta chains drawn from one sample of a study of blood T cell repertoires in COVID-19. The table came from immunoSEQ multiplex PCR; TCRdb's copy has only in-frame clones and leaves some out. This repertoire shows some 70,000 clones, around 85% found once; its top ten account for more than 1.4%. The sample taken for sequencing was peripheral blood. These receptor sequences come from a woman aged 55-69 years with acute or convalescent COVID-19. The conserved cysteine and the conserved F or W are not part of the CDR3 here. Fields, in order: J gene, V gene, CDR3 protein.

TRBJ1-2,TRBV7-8,ASSLNRAPGYGYT
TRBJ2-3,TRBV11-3,ASSLSGQGAPTDTQY
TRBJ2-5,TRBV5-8,ASSVRSTLQETQY
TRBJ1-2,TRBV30,ARTGSLRSYGYT
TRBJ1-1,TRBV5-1,AINQGSITEAF
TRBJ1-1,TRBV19,ASRPWGGGNTEAF
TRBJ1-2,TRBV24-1,ATPSWDRTILNYGYT
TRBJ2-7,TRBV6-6,ASSQQSQTSGRALYSYEQY
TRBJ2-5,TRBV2,ASKAGGETQY
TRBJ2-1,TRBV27,ASSLVLGQVDNEQF
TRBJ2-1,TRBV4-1,ASSQDVWGGWDEQF
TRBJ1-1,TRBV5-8,ASTSGVRPNTEAF
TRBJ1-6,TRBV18,ASSGTGDYSPLH
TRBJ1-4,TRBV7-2,ASSLRGGNEKLF
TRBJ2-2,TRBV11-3,ASSLGGSRTGELF
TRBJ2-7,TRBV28,ASSSTGPREQY
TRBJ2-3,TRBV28,ASSLRGTTDTQY
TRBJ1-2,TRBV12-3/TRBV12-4,ASYSMRDYGYT
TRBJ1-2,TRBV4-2,ASSQGQKAYGYT
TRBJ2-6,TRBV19,ASRKIAGEFSGANVLT
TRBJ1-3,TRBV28,ASSFGRSAIGNTIY
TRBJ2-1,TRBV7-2,ASSPGTSGRLEQF
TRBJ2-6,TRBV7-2,ASSPDRVGANVLT
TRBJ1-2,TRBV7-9,ASRPRQGYFYGYT
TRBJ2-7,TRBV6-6,ASSRERDRGLAGGREQY